This T cell receptor (beta chain) was sequenced during a study of cytomegalovirus exposure and HLA in healthy donors. The wider study: Genotyping showed about 80% of hundreds of donors falling in the Caucasian-associated ancestry cluster.

The ends lost 2 bases at V and 6 bases at J; junction bases unmatched: 14. The CDR3 has 17 amino acids. CDR1 and CDR2 (germline): KGHSH, LQKENI. Study outcomes and limitations: Most TCR sequences showed up rarely, but some public TCRs showed up in many donors. TRBV6-2, TRBV6-3 and some other V segments were unresolvable in 87-base-pair reads.

The PCR employed 60 Vbeta primers together with 13 Jbeta primers. Using immunoSEQ multiplex PCR, the repertoire was profiled, and TCRdb retains in-frame clones only, with some absent. The top ten clones hold about 1% of a sample with some 200,000 clones, approximately 90% of them seen once. Of note for this clone: The antigen is undetermined.

Specimen: PBMCs. The receptor was isolated from a woman aged 18 to 35 in good health and CMV-seronegative. The gene calls are TRBV18 and TRBJ2-7; 9 positions agree with TRBD2. The CDR3 spells CASSPNRGSGSYSEQYF. The CDR3 nucleotides are TGTGCCAGCTCACCAAATCGGGGTAGCGGGAGTTATAGCGAGCAGTACTTC.